This TCR beta chain is drawn from a study of cytomegalovirus exposure and HLA in healthy donors. Regarding the study as a whole: A likely sequencing artifact accounted for one observed cluster of highly shared sequence variants.

Use of 60 Vbeta and 13 Jbeta primers characterized the PCR. Assay used: immunoSEQ multiplex PCR; TCRdb lists only in-frame clones, some missing. The sample lists just over 200,000 clones, approximately 85% occurring once. Samples came from healthy bone marrow donors. Germline V CDR1 and CDR2: GTSNPN, SVGIG (reference sequence). CDR3 length: 14 residues. Between the trimmed V and J ends, which lost 5 bases and 5 bases, there was a span of 18 bases. As for this clone: Its antigen is unknown.

The chain joins TRBV30 to TRBJ2-5; a possible D gene is TRBD1 (6 bases). This sequence was found in a woman aged 40 to 50 in good health and CMV-seronegative. Sequences were obtained from PBMCs. The DNA for the CDR3 is TGTGCCTGGGAACAGGGAAACGCTGGGGAGACCCAGTACTTC. Protein: CAWEQGNAGETQYF.